This T cell receptor beta chain originates from a study of cytomegalovirus exposure and HLA in healthy donors (dated by TCRdb to about 2017). For context, the study as a whole: According to a later analysis, one platform produced both the 100 to 150 validation repertoires and the 670 or so repertoires of the first cohort. The study aimed to test whether cataloging public T cell receptors could reveal signatures of past pathogen exposure. Besides the first cohort of 550 to 750 subjects, a separate validation cohort made up of over 95 different subjects was used. To predict cytomegalovirus infection status, the study combined high-throughput TCR immunosequencing, statistical association of individual TCRs with disease status, and machine learning.

The library was prepared using the immunoSEQ multiplex PCR assay. Under the source paper's analysis protocol: A statistical classification framework was built to diagnose cytomegalovirus status from the catalog of TCR beta chain sequences. Imported from immuneACCESS, the table was reduced by TCRdb to in-frame sequences with V and J called. These copies leave out some clones; in studies compared against another copy, an unresolved V gene accounts for under half, and the cause of the remainder is not known. V and J calls and clone size are given by that table; D and trimming were obtained from the DNA. This sample comprises tens of thousands of clones, 89% of them detected only once. The top ten hold around 16% of the sample. The CDR3 starts with the cysteine, ends with the phenylalanine, and has 15 residues. Of the read, only the CDR3 DNA is kept; its 45 bases are in frame from base 1. V loses 3 bases, J loses 0 bases, and the germline ends lie 11 bases apart. CDR1 and CDR2 (MGHRA, YSYEKL) derive from the germline V gene.

Donors formed part of the validation cohort, which comprised 120 subjects and was distinct from the first cohort of under 750 subjects. The study at large found these results: The study gave a list of around 170 TCR beta chains associated with cytomegalovirus. The authors suggested that the approach could potentially be extended to other disease states and immunological phenotypes. Most TCR sequences were seen in very few donors, while some public TCRs were found in many individuals. Three of the identified cytomegalovirus-associated TCR beta chains were confirmed in vitro to be specific for cytomegalovirus antigens. All 120 or so repertoires were used to score co-occurrence in the validation cohort in a later analysis, because that analysis had no HLA typing for the cohort. Subsequent analysis determined that TCRs grouped into clusters in the first cohort also showed a tendency toward co-occurrence across the roughly 120 validation repertoires, and 90% to 95% of cluster scores exceeded 0. The classifier was reported to diagnose cytomegalovirus status with high specificity and sensitivity in both the original and validation cohorts.

As regards this clone: The antigen it binds to is not known. No much larger clonotype is one base removed from it; base qualities were not supplied.

The receptor's source is a woman between 18 and 30 years old in good health and CMV-seronegative. Rearrangement joined TRBV4-1 to TRBJ1-1; TRBD1 is perhaps the D gene, given 5 matching bases. Sample: PBMCs. The CDR3 has the sequence CASSHPDRVNTEAFF. The DNA sequence is as follows: TGCGCCAGCAGCCACCCTGACAGAGTGAACACTGAAGCTTTCTTT.